Detailed here is one T cell receptor (beta chain). Its antigen remains unknown. Profiling that covered TCR beta VDJ and CDR3 relied on genomic DNA as its template. Using its own MiXCR run on the reads, TCRdb lists one record per CDR3 protein. The sample has 300,000 or so distinct CDR3 sequences, 56% seen once; the top ten hold under 1.5%. This record comes from a study of CD8+CD57+ T cells in acquired aplastic anemia. Study information: The sorted CD4+ and CD8+ cells yielded an average around 3 ug of DNA.

Patients who underwent sequencing had shown CD8+CD57+ cell expansion by flow cytometry. Study conclusions and caveats: Patients and healthy controls showed no significant CD8+ Simpson's diversity difference.

V lost 5 bases, J lost 0 bases, and 13 bases lay in between. CDR3 length: 15 amino acids. Germline values: CDR1 SEHNR, CDR2 FQNEAQ (reference sequence). The sequenced material came from sorted CD4+, CD8+, or CD8+CD57+ T cells (not recorded which) from PBMCs. The source is a human donor with aplastic anemia. The gene calls are TRBV7-9 and TRBJ1-2, with D unresolved. The CDR3 loop is CASSTGIRANYGYTF. CDR3 nucleotides: TGTGCCAGCAGCACCGGGATCCGAGCTAACTATGGCTACACCTTC.